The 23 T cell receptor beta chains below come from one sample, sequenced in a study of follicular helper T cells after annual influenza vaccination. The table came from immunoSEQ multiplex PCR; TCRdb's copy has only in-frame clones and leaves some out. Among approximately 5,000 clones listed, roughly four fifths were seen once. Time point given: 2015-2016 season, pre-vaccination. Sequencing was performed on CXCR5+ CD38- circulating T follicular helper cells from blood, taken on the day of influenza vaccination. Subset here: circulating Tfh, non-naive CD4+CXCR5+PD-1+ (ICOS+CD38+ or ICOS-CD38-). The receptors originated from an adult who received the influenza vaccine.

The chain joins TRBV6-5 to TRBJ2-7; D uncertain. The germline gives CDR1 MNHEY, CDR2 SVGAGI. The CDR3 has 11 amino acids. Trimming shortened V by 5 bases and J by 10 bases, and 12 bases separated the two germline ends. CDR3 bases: TGTGCCAGCAGTCTAGGACCCAAACAGTACTTC. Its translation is CASSLGPKQYF.

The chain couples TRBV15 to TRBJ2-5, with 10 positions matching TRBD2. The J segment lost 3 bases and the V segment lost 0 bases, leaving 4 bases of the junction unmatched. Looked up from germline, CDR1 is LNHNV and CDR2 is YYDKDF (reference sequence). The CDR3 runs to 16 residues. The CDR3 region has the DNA TGTGCCACCAGCAGAGATTCGCTAGCGGGGGAAGAGACCCAGTACTTC. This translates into CATSRDSLAGEETQYF.

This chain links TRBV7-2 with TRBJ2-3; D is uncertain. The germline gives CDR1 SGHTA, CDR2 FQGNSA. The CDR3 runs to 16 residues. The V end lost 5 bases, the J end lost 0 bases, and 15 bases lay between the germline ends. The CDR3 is CASSPNLLTSTDTQYF. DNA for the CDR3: TGTGCCAGCAGCCCAAACCTCCTGACTAGCACAGATACGCAGTATTTT. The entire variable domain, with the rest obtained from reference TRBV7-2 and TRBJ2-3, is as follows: GAGVSQSPSNKVTEKGKDVELRCDPISGHTALYWYRQSLGQGLEFLIYFQGNSAPDKSGLPSDRFSAERTGGSVSTLTIQRTQQEDSAVYLCASSPNLLTSTDTQYFGPGTRLTVL.

DNA for the CDR3: TGTGCCAGCAGCCCGCAACTCTCTGGAAACACCATATATTTT. Amino acids: CASSPQLSGNTIYF. This chain links TRBV7-9 with TRBJ1-3; D is undetermined. The V gene lost 5 bases and the J gene lost 0 bases, with 8 bases spanning the gap. The germline V gene has CDR1 SEHNR and CDR2 FQNEAQ (reference sequence). CDR3 length equals 14 residues.

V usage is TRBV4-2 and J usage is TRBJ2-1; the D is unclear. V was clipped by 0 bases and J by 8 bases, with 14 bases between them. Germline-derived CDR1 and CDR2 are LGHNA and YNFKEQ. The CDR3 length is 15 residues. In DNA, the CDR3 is TGTGCCAGCAGCCAAGAGGTAGCTCTCGTGGATGAGCAGTTCTTC. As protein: CASSQEVALVDEQFF.

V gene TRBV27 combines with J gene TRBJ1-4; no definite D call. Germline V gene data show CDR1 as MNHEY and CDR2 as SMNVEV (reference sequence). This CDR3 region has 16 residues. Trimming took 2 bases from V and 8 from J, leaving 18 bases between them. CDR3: CASSLRPIKGGEKLFF. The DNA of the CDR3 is TGTGCCAGCAGTTTAAGACCGATCAAGGGAGGGGAAAAACTGTTTTTT.

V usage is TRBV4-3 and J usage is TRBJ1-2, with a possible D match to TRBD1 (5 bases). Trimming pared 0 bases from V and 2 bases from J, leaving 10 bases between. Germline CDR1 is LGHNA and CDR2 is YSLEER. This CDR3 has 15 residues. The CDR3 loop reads CASSQEAGSNYGYTF. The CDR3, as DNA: TGCGCCAGCAGCCAAGAGGCAGGGTCGAACTATGGCTACACCTTC.

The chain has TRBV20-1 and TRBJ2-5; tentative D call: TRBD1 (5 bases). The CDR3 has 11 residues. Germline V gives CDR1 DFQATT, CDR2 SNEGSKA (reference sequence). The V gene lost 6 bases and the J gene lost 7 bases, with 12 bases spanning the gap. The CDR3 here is CSALQDGTQYF. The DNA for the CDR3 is TGCAGTGCCCTACAGGATGGGACCCAGTACTTC.

The CDR3 loop reads CASSLYRTRGALYNSPLHF. Written as DNA, the CDR3 is TGTGCCAGCAGTTTGTATCGTACGCGGGGGGCCCTTTATAATTCACCCCTCCACTTT. The chain recombines TRBV28 with TRBJ1-6; D possibly corresponds to TRBD1 (6 bases). The CDR3 has 19 amino acids. In germline, CDR1 is MDHEN, CDR2 SYDVKM. The germline V and J ends were trimmed by 3 bases and 4 bases, with 22 bases remaining between them. The variable domain in full, with the rest retrieved from reference TRBV28 and TRBJ1-6, is DVKVTQSSRYLVKRTGEKVFLECVQDMDHENMFWYRQDPGLGLRLIYFSYDVKMKEKGDIPEGYSVSREKKERFSLILESASTNQTSMYLCASSLYRTRGALYNSPLHFGNGTRLTVT.

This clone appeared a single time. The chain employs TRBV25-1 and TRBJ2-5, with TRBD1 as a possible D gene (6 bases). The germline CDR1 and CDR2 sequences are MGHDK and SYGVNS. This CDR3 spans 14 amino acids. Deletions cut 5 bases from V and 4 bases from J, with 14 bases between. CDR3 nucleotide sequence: TGTGCCAGCAGTAGGGGCGGCAGGGGAGAGACCCAGTACTTC. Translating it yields CASSRGGRGETQYF.

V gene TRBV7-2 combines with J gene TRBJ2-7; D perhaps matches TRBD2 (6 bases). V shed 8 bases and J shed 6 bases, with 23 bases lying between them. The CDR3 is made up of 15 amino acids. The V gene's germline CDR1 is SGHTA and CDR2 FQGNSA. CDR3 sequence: CASGSGGTGSSEQYF. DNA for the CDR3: TGTGCCAGCGGGTCCGGAGGGACCGGGAGCAGCGAGCAGTACTTC.

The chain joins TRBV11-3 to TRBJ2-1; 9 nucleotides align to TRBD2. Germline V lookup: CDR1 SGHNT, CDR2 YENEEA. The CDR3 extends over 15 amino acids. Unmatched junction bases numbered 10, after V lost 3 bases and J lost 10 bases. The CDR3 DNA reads TGTGCCAGCAGCTTTCGCGGGGGGGCCTCGGGGGAGCAGTTCTTC. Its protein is CASSFRGGASGEQFF.

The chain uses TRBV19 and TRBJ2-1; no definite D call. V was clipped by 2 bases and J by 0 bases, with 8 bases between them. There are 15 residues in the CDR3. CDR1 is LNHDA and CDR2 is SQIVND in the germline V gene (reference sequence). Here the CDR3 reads CASSIQASSYNEQFF. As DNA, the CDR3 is TGTGCCAGTAGTATACAGGCGTCCTCCTACAATGAGCAGTTCTTC.

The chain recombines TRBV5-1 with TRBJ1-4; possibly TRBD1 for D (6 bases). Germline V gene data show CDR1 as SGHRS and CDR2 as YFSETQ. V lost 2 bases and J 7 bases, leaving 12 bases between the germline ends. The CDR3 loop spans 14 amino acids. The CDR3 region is CASSFGRGSEKLFF. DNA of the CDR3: TGCGCCAGCAGCTTTGGCAGGGGTAGTGAAAAACTGTTTTTT.

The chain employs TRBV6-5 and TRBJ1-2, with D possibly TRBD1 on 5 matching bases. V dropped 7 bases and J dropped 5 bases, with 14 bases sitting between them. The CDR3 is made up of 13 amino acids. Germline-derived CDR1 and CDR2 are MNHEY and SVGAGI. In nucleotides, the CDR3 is TGTGCCAGCACCAGGGCGGGGGGTTATGGCTACACCTTC. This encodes CASTRAGGYGYTF.

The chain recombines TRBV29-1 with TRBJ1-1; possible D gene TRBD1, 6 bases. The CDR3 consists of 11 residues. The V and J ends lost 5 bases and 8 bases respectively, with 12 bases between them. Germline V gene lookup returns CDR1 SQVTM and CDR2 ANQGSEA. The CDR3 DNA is TGCAGCGTTCTCACAGGGAAGGAAGCTTTCTTT. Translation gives CSVLTGKEAFF.

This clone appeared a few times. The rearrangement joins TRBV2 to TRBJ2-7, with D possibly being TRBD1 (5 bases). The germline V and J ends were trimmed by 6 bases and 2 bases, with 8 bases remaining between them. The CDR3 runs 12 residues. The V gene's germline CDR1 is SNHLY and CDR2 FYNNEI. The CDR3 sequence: CASSWTTYEQYF. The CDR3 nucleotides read TGTGCCAGCAGCTGGACAACCTACGAGCAGTACTTC. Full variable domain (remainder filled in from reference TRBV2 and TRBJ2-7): EPEVTQTPSHQVTQMGQEVILRCVPISNHLYFYWYRQILGQKVEFLVSFYNNEISEKSEIFDDQFSVERPDGSNFTLKIRSTKLEDSAMYFCASSWTTYEQYFGPGTRLTVT.

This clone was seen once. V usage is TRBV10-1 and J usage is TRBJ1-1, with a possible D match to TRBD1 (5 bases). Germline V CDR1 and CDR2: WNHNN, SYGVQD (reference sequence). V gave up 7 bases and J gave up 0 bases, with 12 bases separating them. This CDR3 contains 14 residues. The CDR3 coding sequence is TGCGCCAGCAACGGGGGTTTGATGAACACTGAAGCTTTCTTT. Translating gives CASNGGLMNTEAFF.

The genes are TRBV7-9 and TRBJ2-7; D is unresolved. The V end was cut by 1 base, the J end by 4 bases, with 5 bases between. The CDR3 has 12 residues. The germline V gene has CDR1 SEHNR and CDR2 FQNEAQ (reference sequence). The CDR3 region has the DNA TGTGCCAGCAGCTTAGGGGCATACGAGCAGTACTTC. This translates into CASSLGAYEQYF.

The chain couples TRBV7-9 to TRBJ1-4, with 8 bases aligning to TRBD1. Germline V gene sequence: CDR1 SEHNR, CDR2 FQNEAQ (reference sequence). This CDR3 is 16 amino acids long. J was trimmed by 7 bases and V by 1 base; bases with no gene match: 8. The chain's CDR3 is CASSLGGAGQGEKLFF. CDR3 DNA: TGTGCCAGCAGCTTAGGAGGGGCAGGACAGGGTGAAAAACTGTTTTTT.

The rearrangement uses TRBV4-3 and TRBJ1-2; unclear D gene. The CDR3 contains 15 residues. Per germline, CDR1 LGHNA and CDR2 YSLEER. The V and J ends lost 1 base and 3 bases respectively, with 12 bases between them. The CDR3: CASSQAAPMDYGYTF. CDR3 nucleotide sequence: TGCGCCAGCAGCCAAGCGGCCCCAATGGACTATGGCTACACCTTC.

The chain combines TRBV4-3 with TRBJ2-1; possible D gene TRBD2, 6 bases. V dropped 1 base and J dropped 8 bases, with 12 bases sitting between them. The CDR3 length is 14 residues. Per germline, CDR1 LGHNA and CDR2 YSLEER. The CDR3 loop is CASSQVGGYHEQFF. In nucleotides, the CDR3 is TGCGCCAGCAGCCAAGTGGGGGGATACCATGAGCAGTTCTTC.

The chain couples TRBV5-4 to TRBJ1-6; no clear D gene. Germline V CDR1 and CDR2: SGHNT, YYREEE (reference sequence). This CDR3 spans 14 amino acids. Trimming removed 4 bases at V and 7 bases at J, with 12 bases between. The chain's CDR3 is CASSQDQANSPLHF. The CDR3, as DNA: TGTGCCAGCAGCCAGGATCAGGCCAATTCACCCCTCCACTTT.